This T cell receptor beta chain was captured in a study of cytomegalovirus exposure and HLA in healthy donors. PCR primers comprised 60 Vbeta and 13 Jbeta primers. Produced via immunoSEQ multiplex PCR; TCRdb's table is partial and in-frame only. The data contain about 160,000 clones, approximately 79% of them seen just once; the ten biggest clones take up approximately 6.9%. General study findings and limits: Apparent HLA restriction characterized most CMV-associated TCR beta chains in a later analysis. An analysis was carried out at a later point. It showed that HLA-associated TCR beta chains were more clonally expanded than equally common non-associated chains.

Of note for this clone: As yet, its antigen is unknown.

Germline CDR1 and CDR2: MNHEY and SMNVEV (reference sequence). This CDR3 spans 15 amino acids. Trimming left V 1 base short and J 1 base short, with 11 bases between. What was sequenced was PBMCs. The chain joins TRBV27 to TRBJ2-7, with D perhaps TRBD1 (7 bases). The sequence was obtained from a man in his forties or fifties in good health and CMV-seropositive. CDR3 DNA sequence: TGTGCCAGCAGTTTATTTTCAGGGGGGTCCTACGAGCAGTACTTC. Translating gives CASSLFSGGSYEQYF.